One sample yielded the 8 T cell receptor beta chains listed below, sequenced in a study of OX40 agonist ivuxolimab in advanced cancers. Repertoires were generated with immunoSEQ multiplex PCR, while TCRdb's copy carries only in-frame clones and drops some. This sample has 70,000 to 75,000 clones, with 70% to 90% found just once. Sequencing was performed on CD4+ or CD8+ T cells sorted from blood, taken in a trial of the OX40 agonist ivuxolimab. The source of these receptors is an adult with an advanced solid tumor such as melanoma, head and neck, liver or kidney cancer.

The chain recombines TRBV11-2 with TRBJ2-3; 8 bases are a match to TRBD2. The CDR3 is made up of 14 amino acids. Germline CDR1 and CDR2: SGHAT and FQNNGV. V gave up 2 bases and J gave up 4 bases; unmatched junction bases: 2. The CDR3 nucleotides are TGTGCCAGCAGCTTATACGGGGGGGCAGATACGCAGTATTTT. It codes for CASSLYGGADTQYF.

The gene calls are TRBV6-5 and TRBJ1-1, with TRBD1 matching over 7 bases. The V and J ends lost 6 bases and 4 bases, in that order; junction bases with no gene match: 8. This CDR3 is 14 amino acids long. Germline CDR1 MNHEY, CDR2 SVGAGI. Written as DNA, the CDR3 is TGTGCCAGCAGCTCTCCAGGGGGTATCACTGAAGCTTTCTTT. Its translation: CASSSPGGITEAFF.

The rearrangement joins TRBV19 to TRBJ1-1; no definite D call. Germline loops: CDR1 LNHDA, CDR2 SQIVND (reference sequence). This CDR3 has 10 residues. Trimming cost V 4 bases and J 4 bases, with 1 base left between them. CDR3 DNA: TGTGCCAGTAGTAGCACTGAAGCTTTCTTT. It translates to CASSSTEAFF.

This chain joins TRBV19 and TRBJ2-1; 9 nucleotides align to TRBD2. Unmatched junction bases numbered 15, after V lost 5 bases and J lost 7 bases. Germline V CDR1 and CDR2: LNHDA, SQIVND (reference sequence). This CDR3 has 17 amino acids. CDR3: CASSRGETSGGWNEQFF. The CDR3 region has the DNA TGTGCCAGTAGTCGGGGAGAGACGAGCGGGGGGTGGAATGAGCAGTTCTTC.

This clone was found once. The J gene is TRBJ2-5, the V gene TRBV28; TRBD1 matches at 8 bases. The DNA matches TRBJ2-7 better at its end, which makes the J call doubtful. The CDR3 extends over 13 amino acids. Germline V gene data show CDR1 as MDHEN and CDR2 as SYDVKM. CDR3 DNA sequence: TGTGCCAGCAGACAACAGGGGGCCTACGAGCAGTACTTC. Protein product: CASRQQGAYEQYF.

The chain recombines TRBV6-6 with TRBJ1-1; D is unresolved. The V and J ends lost 2 bases and 2 bases respectively, with 9 bases between them. The CDR3 is 14 amino acids. Germline values: CDR1 MNHNY, CDR2 SVGAGI (reference sequence). The CDR3 DNA reads as TGTGCCAGCAGTTACCTTCTTACTAACACTGAAGCTTTCTTT. Encoded protein: CASSYLLTNTEAFF.

In its sample, this clone was seen once. The chain recombines TRBV6-1 with TRBJ1-3, with D possibly TRBD1 on 6 matching bases. This CDR3 is 16 amino acids long. The V gene's germline CDR1 is MNHNS and CDR2 SASEGT. V lost 4 bases, J lost 4 bases, and 17 bases lay in between. The CDR3 DNA reads TGTGCCAGCAGTGTGGGGGCAGCGGGAGCCGGAAACACCATATATTTT. Its protein product is CASSVGAAGAGNTIYF.

The chain recombines TRBV5-6 with TRBJ2-1, with D maybe TRBD1 (6 bases). Germline CDR1 is SGHDT and CDR2 is YYEEEE. V was clipped by 2 bases and J by 14 bases, with 11 bases between them. The CDR3 has 11 amino acids. CDR3 sequence reads: CASSLSGDEFF. The DNA of the CDR3 is TGTGCCAGCAGCTTATCAGGGGACGAGTTCTTC.